This TCR beta chain was captured in a study of shared clonotypes between healthy human individuals. Produced via immunoSEQ multiplex PCR; TCRdb's table is partial and in-frame only. This sample carries hundreds of thousands of clones, 95% to 97% of them seen once, and the ten largest clones take about 0.12%. Terminally differentiated effector memory CD45RA+ cells were excluded by CCR7 positive selection of CD45RO-negative cells. Sequenced material: naive CD8+ T cells sorted from blood. The sequence came from a woman younger than 45 in good health.

The CDR3 protein is CSVTRGRYEQYF. Written as DNA, the CDR3 is TGCAGCGTCACTAGGGGGCGGTACGAGCAGTACTTC. The gene calls are TRBV29-1 and TRBJ2-7; 7 bases are shared with TRBD1. V was pared by 6 bases and J by 4 bases, with 6 bases of the junction left unmatched. Germline V lookup: CDR1 SQVTM, CDR2 ANQGSEA. This CDR3 comprises 12 residues.